One and the same sample provided the 14 T cell receptor beta chains below, sequenced in a study of control samples from healthy donors and cancer patients. Generated by immunoSEQ multiplex PCR, the TCRdb table keeps only in-frame clones and is missing some. This table has 150,000 to 200,000 clones, approximately 94% appearing once. Material for sequencing was blood. The receptors originated from a woman between 18 and 30 years old in good health.

The chain joins TRBV5-1 to TRBJ2-3; D ambiguous. Trimming took 0 bases from V and 2 from J, leaving 4 bases between them. Per the germline V gene, CDR1 is SGHRS and CDR2 is YFSETQ. The CDR3 spans 13 residues. For the CDR3, the DNA is TGCGCCAGCAGCTTGGACTCCACAGATACGCAGTATTTT. This encodes CASSLDSTDTQYF.

The V call is TRBV7-2, the J call TRBJ2-4; tentatively, D is TRBD1 or TRBD2 (6 bases each). The CDR3 covers 15 residues. Per the germline V gene, CDR1 is SGHTA and CDR2 is FQGNSA. V was cut by 2 bases and J by 5 bases, with 13 bases left in between. CDR3 DNA sequence: TGTGCCAGCAGCTTACGGGGGCAGGACCAAAACATTCAGTACTTC. This translates into CASSLRGQDQNIQYF.

The J gene is TRBJ2-1, the V gene TRBV5-4; TRBD2 agrees at 10 bases. The V gene's germline CDR1 is SGHNT and CDR2 YYREEE (reference sequence). The V segment lost 3 bases and the J segment 7 bases; nucleotides outside the gene matches: 4. This CDR3 spans 14 amino acids. This CDR3 is CASSSASGSNEQFF. In DNA, the CDR3 is TGTGCCAGCAGCTCGGCTAGCGGGAGTAATGAGCAGTTCTTC.

J is TRBJ1-4 and V is TRBV5-1; TRBD1 is a possible D gene (5 bases). The CDR3 covers 14 residues. From germline, CDR1 is SGHRS and CDR2 YFSETQ. The V gene lost 4 bases and the J gene lost 7 bases, with 14 bases spanning the gap. CDR3 amino acids: CASSLGLSGEKLFF. The CDR3 nucleotides read TGCGCCAGCAGCCTGGGACTCTCGGGTGAAAAACTGTTTTTT.

The chain uses TRBV28 and TRBJ1-6; tentative D call: TRBD1 (6 bases). The CDR3 runs 15 residues. CDR1 and CDR2 (germline): MDHEN, SYDVKM. V shed 2 bases and J shed 6 bases, with 11 bases lying between them. The CDR3 DNA is TGTGCCAGCAGTTTAGGCCGACAGGCTAATTCACCCCTCCACTTT. Translated, it gives CASSLGRQANSPLHF. Looking up the rest from reference TRBV28 and TRBJ1-6 gives the full variable domain: DVKVTQSSRYLVKRTGEKVFLECVQDMDHENMFWYRQDPGLGLRLIYFSYDVKMKEKGDIPEGYSVSREKKERFSLILESASTNQTSMYLCASSLGRQANSPLHFGNGTRLTVT.

The chain is built from TRBV7-9 and TRBJ2-2; TRBD1 or TRBD2 may be the D gene (5 bases each). The V and J ends lost 3 bases and 7 bases respectively, with 12 bases between them. Germline CDR1 and CDR2: SEHNR and FQNEAQ (reference sequence). This CDR3 has 14 residues. The CDR3 sequence is CASSFGRGVGELFF. The CDR3 DNA sequence: TGTGCCAGCAGCTTTGGGCGAGGGGTCGGGGAGCTGTTTTTT.

This clone was picked up one time. The chain has TRBV5-1 and TRBJ2-7, with 7 bases that match TRBD1. The CDR3 totals 14 residues. CDR1 and CDR2 (germline): SGHRS, YFSETQ. Germline trimming cut 4 bases from V and 2 bases from J; bases unmatched to any gene: 6. CDR3 loop: CASSLRTGAYEQYF. The CDR3 bases are TGCGCCAGCAGCCTAAGGACAGGAGCCTACGAGCAGTACTTC.

The rearrangement links TRBV27 to TRBJ1-4; D may be TRBD1 (5 bases). Looked up from germline, CDR1 is MNHEY and CDR2 is SMNVEV (reference sequence). V was shortened by 3 bases and J by 10 bases, with 15 bases between the two germline ends. CDR3 length: 14 residues. CDR3 region: CASSFGAIGRKLFF. The CDR3 DNA reads TGTGCCAGCAGTTTCGGGGCTATAGGTAGAAAACTGTTTTTT.

The gene calls are TRBV5-5 and TRBJ2-5; D might be TRBD2 (5 bases). V was pared by 4 bases and J by 5 bases, with 15 bases between. Germline V CDR1 and CDR2: SGHKS, YYEKEE (reference sequence). CDR3 length equals 14 residues. CDR3 nucleotides: TGTGCCAGCAGCCTGAGGATAGGGAGTGAGACCCAGTACTTC. Translating it yields CASSLRIGSETQYF.

The V call is TRBV14, the J call TRBJ1-2; no reliable D call. This CDR3 has 12 amino acids. Trimming stripped 1 base from V and 2 bases from J, with 2 bases between. CDR1 and CDR2 (germline): SGHDN, FVKESK. Here the CDR3 DNA reads TGTGCCAGCAGCCAAGCAAACTATGGCTACACCTTC. Amino acid sequence: CASSQANYGYTF.

V and J are TRBV6-1 and TRBJ1-1; D remains unclear. Trimming removed 3 bases from V and 11 bases from J, with 22 bases in between. Germline V gives CDR1 MNHNS, CDR2 SASEGT. The CDR3 length is 15 residues. CDR3 in DNA: TGTGCCAGCAGTGAGGACGGCCATGGAGGCCCGGGGGCTTTCTTT. Residues: CASSEDGHGGPGAFF.

This clone has just one count. V and J are TRBV3-1 (or the pseudogene TRBV3-2) and TRBJ2-7; a weak D match, TRBD1 (6 bases). CDR1 is LGHDT and CDR2 is YNNKEL in the germline V gene (reference sequence). V shed 2 bases and J shed 2 bases, with 13 bases lying between them. This CDR3 comprises 15 residues. This CDR3 reads CASSQRGSPAYEQYF. The CDR3 DNA is TGTGCCAGCAGCCAAAGGGGGTCCCCAGCCTACGAGCAGTACTTC.

Only one count was recorded for this clone. The chain employs TRBV7-2 and TRBJ1-5; D not certain. The germline V and J ends were trimmed by 5 bases and 5 bases, with 7 bases remaining between them. From germline, CDR1 is SGHTA and CDR2 FQGNSA. This CDR3 has 12 residues. The CDR3 loop reads CASSHIDQPQHF. In DNA form, the CDR3 reads TGTGCCAGCAGCCACATCGATCAGCCCCAGCATTTT. The whole variable domain, remainder taken from reference TRBV7-2 and TRBJ1-5, is GAGVSQSPSNKVTEKGKDVELRCDPISGHTALYWYRQSLGQGLEFLIYFQGNSAPDKSGLPSDRFSAERTGGSVSTLTIQRTQQEDSAVYLCASSHIDQPQHFGDGTRLSIL.

The J gene is TRBJ1-5, the V gene TRBV19; D may be TRBD1 (6 bases). The V and J ends lost 5 bases and 4 bases respectively, with 9 bases between them. Germline lookup yields CDR1 LNHDA and CDR2 SQIVND (reference sequence). The CDR3 is made up of 13 amino acids. The CDR3 is CASSSDRNQPQHF. For the CDR3, the DNA is TGTGCCAGTAGTTCGGACAGAAATCAGCCCCAGCATTTT.